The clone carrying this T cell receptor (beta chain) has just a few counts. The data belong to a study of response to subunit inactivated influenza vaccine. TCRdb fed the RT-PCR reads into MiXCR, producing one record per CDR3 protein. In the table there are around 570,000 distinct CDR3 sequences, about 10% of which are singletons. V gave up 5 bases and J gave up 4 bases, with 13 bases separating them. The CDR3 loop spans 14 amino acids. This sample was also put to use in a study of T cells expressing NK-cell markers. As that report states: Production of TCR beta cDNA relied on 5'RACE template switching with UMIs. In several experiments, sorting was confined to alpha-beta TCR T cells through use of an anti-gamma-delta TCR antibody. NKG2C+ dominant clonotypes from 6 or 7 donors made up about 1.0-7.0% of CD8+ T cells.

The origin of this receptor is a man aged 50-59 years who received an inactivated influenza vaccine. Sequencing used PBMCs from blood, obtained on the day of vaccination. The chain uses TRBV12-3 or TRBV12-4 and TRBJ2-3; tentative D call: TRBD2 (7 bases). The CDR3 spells CASSGGGAADTQYF. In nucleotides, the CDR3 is TGTGCCAGCAGTGGGGGGGGGGCAGCAGATACGCAGTATTTT.